This T cell receptor (beta chain) was identified in a study of CD8 T cells in Susac syndrome. From blood CD8+ and CD4+ T cells, the TCR beta chain was sequenced. Negative isolation yielded CD4+ and CD8+ T cells, and FACS enriched TEMRA cells. This CDR3 is 18 amino acids long. Germline CDR1 and CDR2: SGDLS and YYNGEE. The germline V and J ends were trimmed by 6 bases and 3 bases, with 22 bases remaining between them. The RNA, about 0.5 to 1 ug, was put through reverse transcription using random hexamers. The method of amplification for TCR beta CDR3 was immunoSEQ multiplex PCR, covering 54 Vbeta and 13 Jbeta. Each CDR3 protein gets one entry after TCRdb re-called the immunoSEQ multiplex PCR reads with MiXCR. The sample includes 70,000 to 100,000 distinct CDR3 sequences, around 96% of them seen just once.

The chain couples TRBV9 to TRBJ1-6; no definite D call. This TCR was sampled from a human donor with Susac syndrome. Sequencing input: CD8+ T cells from PBMCs. CDR3 DNA sequence: TGTGCCAGCAAGATCCCGTTGATCCCGATCAACTATAATTCACCCCTCCACTTT. This translates into CASKIPLIPINYNSPLHF.